Included here is one T cell receptor (beta chain) sequence, with context. These data come from a study of blood T cell repertoires in COVID-19. The wider study: The United States, Italy and Spain provided the acute and convalescent COVID-19 samples. Sample material is recorded as cDNA or gDNA derived from T cells, B-cell-depleted T cells, or PBMCs.

As handled by the study authors: Estimated nucleated cell counts came from reference gene primer amplification. Clones were sequenced by immunoSEQ multiplex PCR, and TCRdb holds only the in-frame ones, with some missing. That table is the source of V, J and clone size, and D and trimming were worked out from the DNA. The sample yields around 440,000 clones, about nine tenths seen once. The ends lost 8 bases at V and 2 bases at J; junction bases unmatched: 6. CDR3 length equals 14 residues. Germline-derived CDR1 and CDR2 are MNHEY and SVGAGI. V usage is TRBV6-5 and J usage is TRBJ1-5; 7 bases map to TRBD1. The material sequenced was peripheral blood. The TCR was taken from a woman in her fifties or sixties with COVID-19, enrolled during active disease. CDR3 in DNA: TGTGCCAGCGTCCGGGACAGCCGCAATCAGCCCCAGCATTTT. It encodes CASVRDSRNQPQHF.